A single sample is the source of the 28 T cell receptor beta chains below, sequenced in a study of blood T cell repertoires in COVID-19. Repertoires were generated with immunoSEQ multiplex PCR, while TCRdb's copy carries only in-frame clones and drops some. Here the sample spans about 120,000 clones, 87% being singletons. The sequenced material came from peripheral blood. All receptors come from a woman aged 50 to 60 with acute or convalescent COVID-19.

V and J are TRBV30 and TRBJ1-3, with 8 bases lining up with TRBD1. This CDR3 comprises 16 residues. CDR1 is GTSNPN and CDR2 is SVGIG in the germline V gene (reference sequence). Germline trimming cut 2 bases from V and 3 bases from J; bases unmatched to any gene: 9. DNA of the CDR3: TGTGCCTGGAGTTATACAGGCAGGGGGCTTGGAAACACCATATATTTT. Protein product: CAWSYTGRGLGNTIYF.

This clone was detected once. This rearrangement joins TRBV5-1 to TRBJ1-1; D perhaps matches TRBD1 (5 bases). CDR3 length equals 16 residues. Trimming removed 0 bases at V and 2 bases at J, with 14 bases between. Germline CDR1 reads SGHRS; CDR2 reads YFSETQ. CDR3 amino acids: CASSLGDWGFNTEAFF. The CDR3 nucleotides read TGCGCCAGCAGCTTGGGAGACTGGGGCTTTAACACTGAAGCTTTCTTT.

This clone was seen a few times. The genes are TRBV6-5 and TRBJ1-1; a possible D gene is TRBD1 (6 bases). CDR1 MNHEY and CDR2 SVGAGI come from the germline V gene. The CDR3 extends over 13 amino acids. Between the trimmed V and J ends, which lost 5 bases and 8 bases, there was a span of 15 bases. This CDR3 reads CASSLPGAKEAFF. CDR3 nucleotide sequence: TGTGCCAGCAGTCTTCCAGGGGCCAAAGAAGCTTTCTTT.

The gene calls are TRBV9 and TRBJ2-1; 9 bases are a match to TRBD2. V was pared by 4 bases and J by 9 bases, with 11 bases of the junction left unmatched. Germline CDR1 SGDLS, CDR2 YYNGEE. This CDR3 is built from 15 residues. CDR3 bases: TGTGCCAGCAGCCCCCGGATAGCGGGAGAGAGTGAGCAGTTCTTC. Its translation is CASSPRIAGESEQFF.

As for this clone: The junction differs from germline at one of its ends, possibly a read error. The chain couples TRBV18 to TRBJ2-3; D unclear. The CDR3 consists of 14 residues. Germline V gene sequence: CDR1 KGHSH, CDR2 LQKENI. This CDR3 reads CASSPSAISDAQYF. CDR3 DNA sequence: TGTGCCAGCTCACCTTCAGCGATCTCAGATGCGCAGTATTTT.

The V and J genes are TRBV25-1 and TRBJ2-7, with TRBD1 matching over 9 bases. The CDR3 contains 15 residues. V trimming: 4 bases; J trimming: 4 bases; junction bases outside the gene matches: 8. Germline V CDR1 and CDR2: MGHDK, SYGVNS. The CDR3 sequence is CASSVRQGVKYEQYF. The CDR3 DNA sequence: TGTGCCAGCAGTGTAAGACAGGGGGTAAAGTACGAGCAGTACTTC.

The chain carries TRBV12-3 or TRBV12-4 and TRBJ2-3; TRBD1 matches at 7 bases. V lost 6 bases, J lost 4 bases, and 4 bases stayed unmatched. The CDR3 is 13 amino acids. In DNA, the CDR3 is TGTGCCAGCAGACGACAGGGTCCAGATACGCAGTATTTT. Protein: CASRRQGPDTQYF.

This rearrangement joins TRBV5-1 to TRBJ2-7, with a tentative D call TRBD2 (6 bases). Per the germline V gene, CDR1 is SGHRS and CDR2 is YFSETQ. The CDR3 runs to 14 residues. V was shortened by 5 bases and J by 3 bases, with 15 bases between the two germline ends. The CDR3 protein is CASRSGPGSYEQYF. The DNA of the CDR3 is TGCGCCAGCAGGTCGGGACCCGGGAGCTACGAGCAGTACTTC.

The V gene is TRBV9, the J gene TRBJ1-1; 8 bases fit TRBD1. This CDR3 comprises 16 residues. The V gene end was trimmed by 3 bases and the J gene end by 0 bases; junction bases not matched to a gene: 7. Per the germline V gene, CDR1 is SGDLS and CDR2 is YYNGEE. CDR3: CASSATGARMNTEAFF. For the CDR3, the DNA is TGTGCCAGCAGCGCGACAGGGGCGAGAATGAACACTGAAGCTTTCTTT.

V and J are TRBV19 and TRBJ2-1; weak D call: TRBD1 (5 bases). Germline V gene sequence: CDR1 LNHDA, CDR2 SQIVND (reference sequence). V was clipped by 5 bases and J by 1 base, with 15 bases between them. There are 16 residues in the CDR3. The CDR3: CASSSVRAGSYNEQFF. CDR3 in DNA: TGTGCCAGTAGTTCCGTCCGGGCAGGGTCCTACAATGAGCAGTTCTTC.

This clone came up once. V is TRBV12-3 or TRBV12-4 and J is TRBJ2-5; 7 bases match TRBD1. The CDR3 is made up of 13 amino acids. The ends lost 9 bases at V and 4 bases at J; junction bases unmatched: 8. The CDR3 bases are TGTGCCAGTAAGACAGGGCGAAGAGAGACCCAGTACTTC. Protein sequence: CASKTGRRETQYF.

The rearrangement links TRBV9 to TRBJ2-7; 9 bases align to TRBD1. Trimming removed 4 bases from V and 1 base from J; junction bases left unmatched: 9. Germline V gives CDR1 SGDLS, CDR2 YYNGEE. There are 16 residues in the CDR3. CDR3 loop: CASSPKRDRDSYEQYF. In DNA, the CDR3 is TGTGCCAGCAGCCCTAAGAGGGACAGGGATTCCTACGAGCAGTACTTC.

V gene TRBV27 combines with J gene TRBJ1-5; the match to TRBD1 covers 10 bases. V was pared by 5 bases and J by 5 bases, with 12 bases of the junction left unmatched. The CDR3 runs 17 residues. CDR1 MNHEY and CDR2 SMNVEV come from the germline V gene (reference sequence). CDR3 residues: CASSLTPGQGFYQPQHF. The CDR3 DNA sequence: TGTGCCAGCAGTCTCACTCCGGGACAGGGGTTTTATCAGCCCCAGCATTTT.

The chain employs TRBV19 and TRBJ1-3, with D possibly TRBD1 on 6 matching bases. Germline CDR1 and CDR2: LNHDA and SQIVND (reference sequence). The CDR3 has 15 residues. Trimming removed 3 bases at V and 4 bases at J, with 13 bases between. The CDR3 region is CASSISQGFGNTIYF. The DNA of the CDR3 is TGTGCCAGTAGTATTTCACAGGGTTTCGGAAACACCATATATTTT.

CDR3 coding DNA: TGTGCCACCAGTGATTCAGGGGCCGGGGCTAACTATGGCTACACCTTC. This sequence encodes CATSDSGAGANYGYTF. V is TRBV24-1 and J is TRBJ1-2; possible D gene TRBD1, 6 bases. The CDR3 runs 16 residues. The germline gives CDR1 KGHDR, CDR2 SFDVKD. V shed 2 bases and J shed 0 bases, with 12 bases lying between them.

The J gene is TRBJ2-1, the V gene TRBV24-1; 7 nucleotides align to TRBD1. Per germline, CDR1 KGHDR and CDR2 SFDVKD. CDR3 size: 13 residues. V lost 8 bases and J lost 5; bases outside the gene matches: 5. In DNA form, the CDR3 reads TGTGCCACCAACAAGGGACAGAACAATGAGCAGTTCTTC. Its protein is CATNKGQNNEQFF.

This clone has a handful of counts. The chain has TRBV27 and TRBJ1-1, with no clear D. The CDR3 length is 15 residues. V was shortened by 7 bases and J by 4 bases, with 19 bases between the two germline ends. The germline V gene encodes CDR1 MNHEY and CDR2 SMNVEV (reference sequence). The CDR3 DNA is TGTGCCAGCACCCTATCCAGGAACGGAGGCACTGAAGCTTTCTTT. Its translation is CASTLSRNGGTEAFF.

The V call is TRBV15, the J call TRBJ2-1; TRBD1 aligns across 8 bases. Germline values: CDR1 LNHNV, CDR2 YYDKDF (reference sequence). CDR3 length: 18 residues. J was trimmed by 3 bases and V by 1 base; bases with no gene match: 11. The CDR3 is CATSRGPPGQASYNEQFF. CDR3 DNA: TGTGCCACCAGCAGAGGGCCTCCGGGACAGGCCAGCTACAATGAGCAGTTCTTC.

V gene TRBV5-1 combines with J gene TRBJ2-3, with unresolved D. V lost 0 bases and J lost 2, with 7 bases in between. CDR3 length: 14 amino acids. Germline V gives CDR1 SGHRS, CDR2 YFSETQ. CDR3 DNA: TGCGCCAGCAGCTTGGGTCTTTACACAGATACGCAGTATTTT. Protein sequence: CASSLGLYTDTQYF.

The CDR3 nucleotides are TGTGCCAGCAGTCGGGGTAGACTAGCGGAGTACAATGAGCAGTTCTTC. Translating it yields CASSRGRLAEYNEQFF. The rearrangement joins TRBV2 to TRBJ2-1; 9 bases are shared with TRBD2. The junction had 9 bases not matched to a gene; V was cut back by 5 bases and J by 4 bases. The V gene's germline CDR1 is SNHLY and CDR2 FYNNEI. This CDR3 comprises 16 residues.

The chain joins TRBV19 to TRBJ1-1; D remains ambiguous. This CDR3 contains 14 residues. Deletions cut 0 bases from V and 0 bases from J, with 5 bases between. Germline values: CDR1 LNHDA, CDR2 SQIVND (reference sequence). CDR3 residues: CASSIDTVNTEAFF. The CDR3 DNA reads TGTGCCAGTAGTATAGATACGGTGAACACTGAAGCTTTCTTT.

The chain couples TRBV3-1 (or the pseudogene TRBV3-2) to TRBJ2-3; D may be TRBD2 (6 bases). The germline gives CDR1 LGHDT, CDR2 YNNKEL (reference sequence). The V gene lost 4 bases and the J gene lost 4 bases, with 9 bases spanning the gap. The CDR3 loop spans 13 amino acids. Written as DNA, the CDR3 is TGTGCCAGCAGCCCTGGGGAGGCAGATACGCAGTATTTT. Translation gives CASSPGEADTQYF.

The rearrangement joins TRBV9 to TRBJ1-2, with TRBD1 matching 7 bases. The ends lost 2 bases at V and 5 bases at J; junction bases unmatched: 6. From germline, CDR1 is SGDLS and CDR2 YYNGEE. CDR3 length: 14 residues. The chain's CDR3 is CASSVHGTAYGYTF. The CDR3 DNA is TGTGCCAGCAGCGTTCATGGGACAGCTTATGGCTACACCTTC.

This CDR3 reads CASSVGRRQTLSTFF. The CDR3 coding sequence is TGTGCCAGCAGCGTAGGGCGGCGTCAGACTCTGTCGACTTTCTTT. The chain employs TRBV9 and TRBJ1-1; D ambiguous. The length of the CDR3 is 15 residues. V shed 0 bases and J shed 12 bases, with 21 bases lying between them. Germline loops: CDR1 SGDLS, CDR2 YYNGEE.

The CDR3 reads CASRPMGGDTEAFF. CDR3 nucleotides: TGTGCCAGCAGGCCTATGGGCGGGGACACTGAAGCTTTCTTT. The chain has TRBV7-9 and TRBJ1-1; D is undetermined. The V gene's germline CDR1 is SEHNR and CDR2 FQNEAQ (reference sequence). The CDR3 is made up of 14 amino acids. V lost 6 bases to trimming and J lost 3 bases, with 14 bases between them.

The chain joins TRBV6-2 or TRBV6-3 to TRBJ1-5; 8 bases are shared with TRBD1. V lost 4 bases to trimming and J lost 0 bases; unmatched junction nucleotides: 5. The CDR3 is 16 amino acids. Germline V gene sequence: CDR1 MNHEY, CDR2 SVGEGT. The CDR3 DNA sequence: TGTGCCAGCAGTTCGGACAGGGCCTATAGCAATCAGCCCCAGCATTTT. This encodes CASSSDRAYSNQPQHF.

The chain joins TRBV6-5 to TRBJ1-2, with D tentatively TRBD1 (6 bases). The V gene's germline CDR1 is MNHEY and CDR2 SVGAGI. The V end lost 5 bases, the J end lost 4 bases, and 8 bases lay between the germline ends. The CDR3 runs 12 residues. CDR3 protein: CASSRGGYGYTF. The CDR3 coding sequence is TGTGCCAGCAGTAGGGGGGGCTATGGCTACACCTTC.

V usage is TRBV5-6 and J usage is TRBJ2-3, with TRBD2 matching 11 bases. The J segment lost 4 bases and the V segment lost 1 base, leaving 11 bases of the junction unmatched. The CDR3 totals 18 residues. Germline V gene data show CDR1 as SGHDT and CDR2 as YYEEEE. In DNA form, the CDR3 reads TGTGCCAGCAGCTTGCCGGGGACTAGCGGTCAGCAGGCAGATACGCAGTATTTT. It translates to CASSLPGTSGQQADTQYF.